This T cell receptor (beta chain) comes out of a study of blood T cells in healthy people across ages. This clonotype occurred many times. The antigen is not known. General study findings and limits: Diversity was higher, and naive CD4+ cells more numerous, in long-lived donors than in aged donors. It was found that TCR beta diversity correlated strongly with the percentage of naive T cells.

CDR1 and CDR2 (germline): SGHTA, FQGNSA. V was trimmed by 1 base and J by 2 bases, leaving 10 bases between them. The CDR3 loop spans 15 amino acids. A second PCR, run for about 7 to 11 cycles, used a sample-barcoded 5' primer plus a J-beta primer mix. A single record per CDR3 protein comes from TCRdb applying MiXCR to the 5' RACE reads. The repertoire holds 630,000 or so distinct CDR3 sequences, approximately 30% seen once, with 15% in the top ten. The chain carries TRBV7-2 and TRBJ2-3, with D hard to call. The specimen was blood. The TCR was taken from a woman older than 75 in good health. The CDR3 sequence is CASSLVMGFTDTQYF. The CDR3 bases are TGTGCCAGCAGCTTAGTGATGGGATTCACAGATACGCAGTATTTT.